This TCR beta chain was sequenced in a study of metastatic and nonmetastatic thyroid tumors. This clone showed up just a few times. V was cut by 0 bases and J by 7 bases, with 11 bases left in between. Germline CDR1 and CDR2: SGHNT and YENEEA. CDR3 length: 14 amino acids. There were no patients who had received any treatment before thyroid surgery. TCRdb re-called the PCR reads via MiXCR. The sample records 6,000 to 9,000 clones, 28% being singletons. The source is a male donor with papillary thyroid cancer or a benign thyroid nodule (not recorded which). Some clones in this sample may be carry-over from other donors' samples. This sequence joins TRBV11-3 and TRBJ2-3, with TRBD2 as a possible D gene (6 bases). The sequencing input was tumor tissue. CDR3 region: CASSLDTLANTQYF. DNA of the CDR3: TGTGCCAGCAGCTTAGATACACTAGCTAATACGCAGTATTTT.